This is a list of T cell receptor beta chains from one sample in a study of blood T cell repertoires in COVID-19. Clones were sequenced by immunoSEQ multiplex PCR, and TCRdb holds only the in-frame ones, with some missing. The table records 45,000 or so clones, about 88% of them present only once. Sequenced material: peripheral blood. These receptors originate from a man aged 35-49 years with active COVID-19. The CDR3 runs from the conserved cysteine through the conserved F or W. A D gene is named only where the DNA matches it firmly. Clone size is stated in some rows and not others, as once, few, many or a class when expanded.

-,TRBV9,-,TRBJ2-6,CASSPLRGANVLTF,TGTGCCAGCAGCCCCCTCCGGGGGGCCAACGTCCTGACTTTC
TRBD1,TRBV28,-,TRBJ2-2,CASSSSRTGTTGELFF,TGTGCCAGCAGTTCATCCCGGACAGGGACGACCGGGGAGCTGTTTTTT
TRBD2,TRBV11-2,-,TRBJ2-1,CASSPMAGGSNEQFF,TGTGCCAGCAGCCCCATGGCGGGAGGGTCTAATGAGCAGTTCTTC
TRBD2,TRBV4-1,-,TRBJ2-7,CASSPSGSSSYEQYF,TGCGCCAGCAGTCCTAGCGGCTCGAGCTCCTACGAGCAGTACTTC
TRBD1,TRBV19,-,TRBJ1-1,CASTPPRQGWTEAFF,TGTGCCAGTACCCCCCCCCGACAGGGGTGGACTGAAGCTTTCTTT
-,TRBV6-1,-,TRBJ1-5,CASSDGESATWNQPQHF,TGTGCCAGCAGTGACGGGGAGTCGGCCACCTGGAATCAGCCCCAGCATTTT
-,TRBV27,-,TRBJ2-7,CASSYGLSYEQYF,TGTGCCAGCAGTTATGGACTTTCATACGAGCAGTACTTC
TRBD2,TRBV7-2,-,TRBJ2-3,CASSFYGRAGEDTQYF,TGTGCCAGCAGCTTTTACGGGAGGGCCGGTGAAGATACGCAGTATTTT
TRBD1,TRBV6-5,once,TRBJ1-2,CASSYRTGGGGYTF,TGTGCCAGCAGTTACAGGACAGGGGGCGGAGGCTACACCTTC
TRBD1,TRBV18,-,TRBJ2-2,CASSPPGGGSNTGELFF,TGTGCCAGCTCACCACCAGGGGGCGGTTCGAACACCGGGGAGCTGTTTTTT
-,TRBV6-5,-,TRBJ2-1,CASSSSYRDNEQFF,TGTGCCAGCAGTTCCTCTTACCGGGACAATGAGCAGTTCTTC
TRBD2,TRBV20-1,-,TRBJ2-2,CSASPSGSVHGELFF,TGCAGTGCTAGTCCGAGCGGGAGCGTTCACGGGGAGCTGTTTTTT
TRBD2,TRBV5-1,-,TRBJ2-1,CASSFSGRAIDEQFF,TGCGCCAGCAGCTTTAGCGGGAGGGCCATCGATGAGCAGTTCTTC
-,TRBV19,-,TRBJ1-6,CASSSGQLASPLHF,TGTGCCAGTAGTAGTGGACAGCTGGCTTCACCCCTCCACTTT
TRBD2,TRBV11-2,-,TRBJ2-4,CASSLSGRNIQYF,TGTGCCAGCAGCTTGAGCGGGAGGAACATTCAGTACTTC
TRBD1,TRBV27,-,TRBJ1-5,CARPSDREVPIRGRNQPQHF,TGTGCCAGGCCCTCGGACAGGGAGGTCCCGATTAGGGGGCGCAATCAGCCCCAGCATTTT
TRBD2,TRBV6-5,-,TRBJ2-7,CASRDGLAGGQQYF,TGTGCCAGCAGGGACGGACTAGCGGGAGGCCAGCAGTACTTC
TRBD1,TRBV19,-,TRBJ1-6,CASSAGGNSPLHF,TGTGCCAGTAGCGCAGGGGGGAATTCACCCCTCCACTTT
TRBD1,TRBV6-2/TRBV6-3,-,TRBJ2-7,CASSYSIRQGPYEQYF,TGTGCCAGCAGTTACTCTATTAGACAGGGTCCCTACGAGCAGTACTTC
-,TRBV6-8,-,TRBJ1-5,CASSQDNQPQHF,TGTGCCAGCAGTCAGGACAATCAGCCCCAGCATTTT
-,TRBV4-1,-,TRBJ1-5,CASSQLFRPGRQGNQPQHF,TGCGCCAGCAGCCAATTGTTCCGCCCAGGGCGACAGGGCAATCAGCCCCAGCATTTT
TRBD2,TRBV28,-,TRBJ2-1,CASSWGGGPTNEQFF,TGTGCCAGCAGTTGGGGCGGGGGGCCTACAAATGAGCAGTTCTTC
-,TRBV3-1/TRBV3-2,-,TRBJ2-1,CASSQGRPEQFF,TGTGCCAGCAGCCAAGGGAGGCCCGAGCAGTTCTTC
-,TRBV20-1,-,TRBJ1-2,CSASSGLQGHGYTF,TGCAGTGCTAGTTCTGGCCTACAGGGCCATGGCTACACCTTC
-,TRBV6-1,-,TRBJ1-5,CASSEVGSYSNQPQHF,TGTGCCAGCAGTGAAGTTGGCAGTTATAGCAATCAGCCCCAGCATTTT
-,TRBV27,few,TRBJ2-7,CASSSTVFGEQYF,TGTGCCAGCAGCTCGACAGTGTTTGGCGAGCAGTACTTC
TRBD2,TRBV5-1,-,TRBJ2-1,CASSLTFRIAGNSNEQFF,TGCGCCAGCAGCTTGACCTTTAGGATAGCGGGAAATAGTAATGAGCAGTTCTTC
TRBD1,TRBV2,-,TRBJ1-4,CASTSPAGGREKLFF,TGTGCCAGCACCTCACCGGCAGGGGGCCGGGAAAAACTGTTTTTT
TRBD1,TRBV30,once,TRBJ2-7,CAWSVGGTGGGSEYF,TGTGCCTGGAGTGTAGGGGGGACAGGGGGCGGATCGGAGTACTTC
TRBD2,TRBV29-1,-,TRBJ2-7,CSVLTSGRRYEQYF,TGCAGCGTGTTGACTAGCGGGAGGCGATACGAGCAGTACTTC
-,TRBV14,few,TRBJ1-6,CASSQTVNSPLHF,TGTGCCAGCAGCCAAACAGTCAATTCACCCCTCCACTTT
TRBD2,TRBV15,-,TRBJ2-7,CATSRDRRGFQGLAGYEQYF,TGTGCCACCAGCAGAGATCGTCGCGGCTTCCAGGGACTAGCGGGCTACGAGCAGTACTTC
-,TRBV12-5,-,TRBJ2-1,CASGLGGVDEQFF,TGTGCTAGTGGTTTGGGCGGGGTGGATGAGCAGTTCTTC
TRBD2,TRBV7-8,-,TRBJ2-7,CASSVQARTSGVSYEQYF,TGTGCCAGCAGCGTACAAGCTCGGACTAGCGGGGTCTCCTACGAGCAGTACTTC
-,TRBV29-1,-,TRBJ1-2,CSVQGGTGRGYTF,TGCAGCGTTCAAGGGGGAACAGGACGTGGCTACACCTTC
-,TRBV30,-,TRBJ2-7,CAWRPEAQGGEQYF,TGTGCCTGGAGGCCTGAGGCCCAAGGTGGCGAGCAGTACTTC
-,TRBV5-4,-,TRBJ2-6,CASSLAMTVSGANVLTF,TGTGCCAGCAGCTTGGCCATGACAGTTTCTGGGGCCAACGTCCTGACTTTC
TRBD2,TRBV5-5,-,TRBJ2-7,CASRTTGTSSYEQYF,TGTGCCAGCAGAACTACCGGGACTAGCTCCTACGAGCAGTACTTC
-,TRBV6-6,-,TRBJ1-2,CATQGNYGYTF,TGTGCCACCCAGGGGAACTATGGCTACACCTTC
-,TRBV28,-,TRBJ2-7,CASSLSGEQYF,TGTGCCAGCAGTTTGTCAGGCGAGCAGTACTTC
-,TRBV9,once,TRBJ2-3,CASSLLPGTDTQYF,TGTGCCAGCAGCCTCTTGCCAGGAACAGATACGCAGTATTTT
-,TRBV15,-,TRBJ1-5,CATSRGGGSQPQHF,TGTGCCACCAGCAGAGGAGGGGGAAGCCAGCCCCAGCATTTT
TRBD2,TRBV11-1,-,TRBJ2-7,CASSTRTSGGSYEQYF,TGTGCCAGCAGCACCAGGACTAGCGGAGGGTCCTACGAGCAGTACTTC
TRBD1,TRBV28,-,TRBJ1-3,CASRTGTGPDPFSGNTIYF,TGTGCCAGCAGGACGGGGACAGGACCCGATCCGTTCTCTGGAAACACCATATATTTT
-,TRBV11-2,once,TRBJ2-1,CASSLVLSSYNEQFF,TGTGCCAGCAGCTTAGTCCTAAGCTCCTACAATGAGCAGTTCTTC
-,TRBV2,once,TRBJ1-1,CASSQKQARNTEAFF,TGTGCCAGCAGCCAGAAACAGGCGAGGAACACTGAAGCTTTCTTT
-,TRBV5-1,-,TRBJ1-2,CASSPQRGNYGYTF,TGCGCCAGCAGCCCTCAGCGAGGAAACTATGGCTACACCTTC
-,TRBV19,-,TRBJ1-5,CASSIDVGQFNQPQHF,TGTGCCAGTAGTATAGATGTTGGACAGTTCAATCAGCCCCAGCATTTT
TRBD1,TRBV5-5,-,TRBJ1-4,CASSSLQGEVEKLFF,TGTGCCAGCAGCTCACTACAGGGGGAGGTTGAAAAACTGTTTTTT
TRBD2,TRBV7-2,-,TRBJ2-1,CASSSLGLAGSEQFF,TGTGCCAGCAGTTCACTCGGACTAGCGGGAAGCGAGCAGTTCTTC
-,TRBV7-9,-,TRBJ1-1,CASSEVTDLPTTF,TGTGCCAGCAGCGAGGTGACGGATCTTCCTACCACATTT
-,TRBV9,-,TRBJ2-1,CASSVAVGSSWNEQFF,TGTGCCAGCAGCGTAGCGGTCGGTTCTAGCTGGAATGAGCAGTTCTTC
TRBD2,TRBV5-1,once,TRBJ2-2,CASGHGTSSTGELFF,TGCGCCAGCGGCCATGGGACTAGCTCTACCGGGGAGCTGTTTTTT
TRBD2,TRBV27,-,TRBJ2-7,CASSFAGGRAYEQYF,TGTGCCAGCAGTTTTGCGGGAGGGAGAGCCTACGAGCAGTACTTC